This T cell receptor beta chain was identified in a study of T cell responses to AZD1222 COVID-19 vaccine. Notes on the study in general: In a largely white British group with more females than males, clonal diversity was possibly underestimated. Two AZD1222 administrations were followed by greater Spike-specific TCR breadth and depth. There were repertoire samples only from the period after the peak T cell response. Spike-wide coverage was observed for vaccine-associated CD4 TCRs, with dominant responses at 160-218 and 743-854.

Notes on this clone: Its antigen is unidentified.

V dropped 6 bases and J dropped 0 bases, with 8 bases sitting between them. The germline gives CDR1 MNHEY, CDR2 SVGAGI. CDR3 length: 13 amino acids. TCRdb's table, derived via immunoSEQ multiplex PCR, lists solely in-frame clones and lacks some. The sample carries around 160,000 clones, about nine tenths recorded once. The sequence was obtained from an adult in good health. The V call is TRBV6-5, the J call TRBJ1-1, with D tentatively TRBD1 (5 bases). This specimen consisted of peripheral blood, obtained on day 0 of MenACWY control vaccination. CDR3 region: CASSVGVNTEAFF. The CDR3 DNA reads as TGTGCCAGCAGCGTGGGGGTGAACACTGAAGCTTTCTTT.